This T cell receptor beta chain was sequenced during a study of naive and memory T cell subsets. This clonotype was seen ten or more times. Reverse transcription of blood and skin TCR RNA was primed at alpha and beta constant regions. TCRdb reanalysed the 5' RACE reads using MiXCR and keeps one entry per CDR3 protein. The repertoire includes about 20,000 distinct CDR3 sequences, less than 5% of them detected once, and approximately 7.8% sits in the top ten. CDR3 length equals 15 residues. Trimming stripped 2 bases from V and 2 bases from J, with 10 bases between. Germline V gene sequence: CDR1 KGHSH, CDR2 LQKENI. Whole-blood samples were 2 to 3 ml of peripheral blood from healthy adult volunteers.

This chain connects TRBV18 to TRBJ2-1, with D possibly TRBD1 on 6 matching bases. The TCR sequence derives from a male donor in good health. The CDR3 nucleotides read TGTGCCAGCTCACCATCAGGGGTACCCTACAATGAGCAGTTCTTC. Translation: CASSPSGVPYNEQFF.